Each of the 25 T cell receptor beta chains below was sequenced from the same sample in a study of regulatory T cells in long-lasting Graves disease. Stated time point: newly diagnosed GD, antithyroid drugs for less than 3 months. After RNA was extracted from PBMCs, the TCR library was made from it. Building of the TCR beta libraries involved iRepertoire HTBI primers and Arm-PCR of CDR3 regions. TCRdb used MiXCR to reprocess the multiplex PCR reads, holding one entry per CDR3 protein. Among 240,000 or so distinct CDR3 sequences listed, 20% were seen once. Here the sequenced sample was peripheral blood mononuclear cells (PBMCs), taken at new diagnosis, from a patient treated with antithyroid drugs. These receptors all stem from a female donor with Graves disease.

On this clonotype: Given a much more abundant clone one base away, this may be a read error. J is TRBJ2-1 and V is TRBV4-1; a possible D gene is TRBD1 (8 bases). The better agreement between TRBJ2-7 and the DNA end casts doubt on the J call. Germline lookup yields CDR1 MGHRA and CDR2 YSYEKL. This CDR3 contains 17 residues. As DNA, the CDR3 is TGCGCCAGCAGCCGGGGGGGAGGGGACAGGTCTTACAATGAGCAGTACTTC. This gives the protein CASSRGGGDRSYNEQYF.

This clonotype was counted many times. V usage is TRBV12-3 or TRBV12-4 and J usage is TRBJ2-5; 9 bases align to TRBD1. With 6 bases clipped from V and 6 bases from J, the junction kept 14 bases outside the gene matches. The CDR3 loop spans 16 amino acids. CDR3 DNA sequence: TGTGCCAGCAGACTAAAGGGACAGGGCGTGATCAAGACCCAGTACTTC. Its protein is CASRLKGQGVIKTQYF.

This clonotype was picked up many times. V is TRBV20-1 and J is TRBJ2-7; unclear D gene. The V end lost 1 base, the J end lost 6 bases, and 4 bases lay between the germline ends. This CDR3 region has 10 residues. From germline, CDR1 is DFQATT and CDR2 SNEGSKA (reference sequence). CDR3 sequence reads: CSARGGEQYF. Written as DNA, the CDR3 is TGCAGTGCTAGAGGGGGCGAGCAGTACTTC.

This clonotype was counted many times. The CDR3: CASIRALTPSNTGELFF. The CDR3 region has the DNA TGTGCCAGCATCAGAGCACTCACCCCTTCGAACACCGGGGAGCTGTTTTTT. The J gene is TRBJ2-2, the V gene TRBV6-2 or TRBV6-3; D not resolved. Trimming removed 7 bases from V and 0 bases from J, with 18 bases in between. The germline gives CDR1 MNHEY, CDR2 SVGEGT. The CDR3 length is 17 residues.

This clonotype was detected ten times or more. The chain joins TRBV5-1 to TRBJ1-1; 9 positions match TRBD1. Germline CDR1 is SGHRS and CDR2 is YFSETQ. V shed 5 bases and J 0 bases; nucleotides not matched to a gene: 8. The CDR3 consists of 16 residues. For the CDR3, the DNA is TGCGCCAGCAGTTTCGACGGACAGGGGTTGAACACTGAAGCTTTCTTT. Protein product: CASSFDGQGLNTEAFF.

This clonotype came up many times. The chain has TRBV9 and TRBJ2-5, with a possible D match to TRBD1 (6 bases). V shed 3 bases and J shed 5 bases, with 14 bases lying between them. Germline lookup yields CDR1 SGDLS and CDR2 YYNGEE. The CDR3 is 14 residues long. The CDR3 is CASSATGNGETQYF. Written as DNA, the CDR3 is TGTGCCAGCAGCGCCACAGGGAACGGGGAGACCCAGTACTTC.

Details on this clonotype: This may arise from a read error, as a much more abundant clone is one base away. The chain is built from TRBV6-2 or TRBV6-3 and TRBJ2-7; D is ambiguous. The germline V gene has CDR1 MNHEY and CDR2 SVGEGT. This CDR3 has 15 residues. With 5 bases removed from V and 3 bases from J, the gap between germline ends came to 17 bases. The CDR3, as DNA: TGTGCCAGCAGTACCAGACGGAGAAGCTTCTACGAGCAGTACTTC. Amino acid sequence: CASSTRRRSFYEQYF.

For this clonotype: Given a far larger clone just one base away, this is likely a sequencing read error. J is TRBJ2-1 and V is TRBV6-5; 7 bases agree with TRBD2. V was clipped by 7 bases and J by 7 bases; unmatched bases: 13. CDR3 length: 15 residues. Germline CDR1 and CDR2: MNHEY and SVGAGI. The CDR3 bases are TGTGCCAGCAAACAACGGGCTAGCGGACGTAATGAGCAGTTCTTC. This encodes CASKQRASGRNEQFF.

Many counts were recorded for this clonotype. The V gene is TRBV2, the J gene TRBJ2-7, with 7 nucleotides matching TRBD1. Germline V gene data show CDR1 as SNHLY and CDR2 as FYNNEI. The CDR3 loop spans 12 amino acids. Trimming at V came to 8 bases and at J to 2 bases, leaving 3 bases not matched to a gene. CDR3 sequence: CASDRVPYEQYF. In nucleotides, the CDR3 is TGTGCCAGCGACAGGGTTCCCTACGAGCAGTACTTC.

This clonotype was detected many times. The genes are TRBV7-9 and TRBJ2-1; 9 bases match TRBD2. This CDR3 has 14 amino acids. The ends lost 5 bases at V and 7 bases at J; junction bases unmatched: 6. CDR1 and CDR2 (germline): SEHNR, FQNEAQ (reference sequence). The CDR3 nucleotides are TGTGCCAGCAGCCTTAGCGGGAGACGGAATGAGCAGTTCTTC. Protein: CASSLSGRRNEQFF.

This clonotype was seen many times. The V and J genes are TRBV6-1 and TRBJ1-5; no firm D call. Germline lookup yields CDR1 MNHNS and CDR2 SASEGT. Trimming cost V 7 bases and J 1 base, with 8 bases left between them. This CDR3 region has 13 residues. The CDR3, as DNA: TGTGCCAGCAACAAAAACAGCAATCAGCCCCAGCATTTT. Translation gives CASNKNSNQPQHF.

In its sample, this clonotype was seen many times. V is TRBV5-6 and J is TRBJ2-2; TRBD2 matches at 15 bases. Germline V lookup: CDR1 SGHDT, CDR2 YYEEEE. The CDR3 is 17 residues long. With 3 bases clipped from V and 8 bases from J, the junction kept 8 bases outside the gene matches. The CDR3 region is CASSWGLAGGRSGELFF. The DNA for the CDR3 is TGTGCCAGCAGCTGGGGACTAGCGGGAGGCAGGTCGGGGGAGCTGTTTTTT.

The chain is built from TRBV4-3 and TRBJ2-2, with no clear D. The V gene's germline CDR1 is LGHNA and CDR2 YSLEER. The CDR3 covers 15 residues. V lost 0 bases to trimming and J lost 0 bases, with 5 bases between them. CDR3 coding DNA: TGCGCCAGCAGCCAAGACATAGCGAACACCGGGGAGCTGTTTTTT. As protein: CASSQDIANTGELFF.

This clonotype was seen at least ten times. The J gene is TRBJ1-5, the V gene TRBV7-2; D may be TRBD1 (5 bases). Trimming removed 5 bases at V and 3 bases at J, with 14 bases between. CDR3 length: 15 residues. The germline V gene has CDR1 SGHTA and CDR2 FQGNSA. The DNA of the CDR3 is TGTGCCAGCAGCCTCGCGGGGGACGACAATCAGCCCCAGCATTTT. Amino acid sequence: CASSLAGDDNQPQHF.

The sample holds a few counts of this clonotype. The rearrangement links TRBV29-1 to TRBJ2-3; 7 positions agree with TRBD1. J gave up 2 bases and V 8 bases, and 10 bases lay outside the gene matches. The CDR3 is 14 amino acids. The V gene's germline CDR1 is SQVTM and CDR2 ANQGSEA. The CDR3 loop is CSLTGMGATDTQYF. CDR3 in DNA: TGCAGCTTGACAGGGATGGGGGCCACAGATACGCAGTATTTT.

This clonotype has a count of ten or more. V gene TRBV11-2 combines with J gene TRBJ2-2; no clear D gene. Looked up from germline, CDR1 is SGHAT and CDR2 is FQNNGV. V was trimmed by 4 bases and J by 2 bases, leaving 14 bases between them. The CDR3 covers 16 residues. The CDR3 sequence is CASSSEWGINTGELFF. The CDR3, as DNA: TGTGCCAGCAGCTCCGAATGGGGTATCAACACCGGGGAGCTGTTTTTT.

Only a few counts were recorded for this clonotype. The CDR3 does not end in the conserved phenylalanine or tryptophan, so this is likely a read error. The chain couples TRBV11-2 to TRBJ2-1; possible D gene TRBD2, 6 bases. The CDR3 extends over 14 amino acids. V dropped 9 bases and J dropped 0 bases, with 12 bases sitting between them. The germline V gene has CDR1 SGHAT and CDR2 FQNNGV. The CDR3 nucleotides read TGTGCCAGTGGTGGGGGGAGCTCCTACAATGAGCAGTTCTCC. Translated: CASGGGSSYNEQFS.

This clonotype appeared a few times. The J gene is TRBJ2-7, the V gene TRBV28; D unresolved. The CDR3 runs to 15 residues. Per the germline V gene, CDR1 is MDHEN and CDR2 is SYDVKM. V was cut by 5 bases and J by 3 bases, with 17 bases left in between. In DNA form, the CDR3 reads TGTGCCAGCAGTCCTACCCTGCGTTCTAACTACGAGCAGTACTTC. Protein: CASSPTLRSNYEQYF. Looking up the rest from reference TRBV28 and TRBJ2-7 gives the full variable domain: DVKVTQSSRYLVKRTGEKVFLECVQDMDHENMFWYRQDPGLGLRLIYFSYDVKMKEKGDIPEGYSVSREKKERFSLILESASTNQTSMYLCASSPTLRSNYEQYFGPGTRLTVT.

This clonotype was observed at least ten times. The chain employs TRBV2 and TRBJ1-2; a weak D match, TRBD1 (5 bases). Germline CDR1 SNHLY, CDR2 FYNNEI. CDR3 length equals 13 residues. Between the trimmed V and J ends, which lost 4 bases and 0 bases, there was a span of 6 bases. For the CDR3, the DNA is TGTGCCAGCAGTGTGGGGCCTAACTATGGCTACACCTTC. Translation: CASSVGPNYGYTF.

The sample holds a few counts of this clonotype. The rearrangement uses TRBV6-2 or TRBV6-3 and TRBJ2-3, with 16 bases lining up with TRBD2. Germline V lookup: CDR1 MNHEY, CDR2 SVGEGT. J lost 2 bases, V lost 6 bases, and 5 bases had no gene match. CDR3 length: 17 amino acids. The CDR3 nucleotides read TGTGCCAGCAGAGACGGGACTAGCGGGGGGGCCACAGATACGCAGTATTTT. It codes for CASRDGTSGGATDTQYF.

This clonotype was found many times. This sequence joins TRBV27 and TRBJ2-2; 8 nucleotides agree with TRBD1. This CDR3 spans 17 amino acids. Germline CDR1 is MNHEY and CDR2 is SMNVEV (reference sequence). V dropped 4 bases and J dropped 2; count of bases not matched to a gene: 9. The CDR3 protein is CASSYHPDRGNTGELFF. In DNA, the CDR3 is TGTGCCAGCAGTTACCACCCTGACAGGGGTAACACCGGGGAGCTGTTTTTT.

This clonotype occurred many times. The J gene is TRBJ2-7, the V gene TRBV6-1, with D maybe TRBD2 (5 bases). CDR3 size: 12 residues. Germline CDR1 MNHNS, CDR2 SASEGT. Deletions cut 6 bases from V and 5 bases from J, with 11 bases between. Here the CDR3 reads CASSRTSDEQYF. CDR3 nucleotides: TGTGCCAGCAGCAGGACTTCAGACGAGCAGTACTTC.

This clonotype was observed at least ten times. The CDR3, as DNA: TGTGCCAGCAGCTTAGTGCAGGGTTTCGGCGGGGAGCTGTTTTTT. Its protein is CASSLVQGFGGELFF. The rearrangement uses TRBV7-2 and TRBJ2-2, with D possibly TRBD1 on 5 matching bases. Germline CDR1 is SGHTA and CDR2 is FQGNSA. Deletions cut 1 base from V and 7 bases from J, with 13 bases between. The CDR3 has 15 amino acids.

A few counts support this clonotype. The V gene is TRBV11-2, the J gene TRBJ2-7; TRBD1 might be the D (7 bases). The CDR3 totals 13 residues. Germline V gene data show CDR1 as SGHAT and CDR2 as FQNNGV. Trimming shortened V by 5 bases and J by 7 bases, and 15 bases separated the two germline ends. Here the CDR3 DNA reads TGTGCCAGCAGCCGCGGGACAGCGTGGGAGCAGTACTTC. This gives the protein CASSRGTAWEQYF.

The V gene is TRBV7-9, the J gene TRBJ2-7; unclear D gene. The CDR3 length is 14 residues. With 6 bases removed from V and 6 bases from J, the gap between germline ends came to 18 bases. Germline-derived CDR1 and CDR2 are SEHNR and FQNEAQ (reference sequence). The CDR3 coding sequence is TGTGCCAGCAGTTATGGACCGACGTCCGGCGAGCAGTACTTC. Protein product: CASSYGPTSGEQYF.